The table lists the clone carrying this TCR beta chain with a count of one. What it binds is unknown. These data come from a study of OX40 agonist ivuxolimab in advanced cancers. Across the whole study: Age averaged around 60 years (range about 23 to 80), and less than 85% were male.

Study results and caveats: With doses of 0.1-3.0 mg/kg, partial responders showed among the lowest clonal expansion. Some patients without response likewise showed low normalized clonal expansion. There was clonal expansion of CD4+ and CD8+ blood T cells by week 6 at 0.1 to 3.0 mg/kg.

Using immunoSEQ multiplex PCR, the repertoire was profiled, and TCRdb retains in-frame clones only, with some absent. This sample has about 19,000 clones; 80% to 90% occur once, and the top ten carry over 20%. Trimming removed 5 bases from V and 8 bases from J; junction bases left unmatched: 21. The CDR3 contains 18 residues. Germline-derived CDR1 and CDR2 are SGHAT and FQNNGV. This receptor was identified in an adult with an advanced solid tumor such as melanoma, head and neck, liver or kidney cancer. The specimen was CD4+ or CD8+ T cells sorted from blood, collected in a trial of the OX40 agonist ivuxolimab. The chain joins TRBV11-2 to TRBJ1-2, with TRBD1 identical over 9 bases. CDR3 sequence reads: CASSRTQGASVSGTGYTF. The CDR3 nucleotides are TGTGCCAGCAGCCGGACACAGGGGGCGTCGGTTTCTGGAACGGGCTACACCTTC.